The entry that follows covers one T cell receptor (beta chain) sequence. The sample belongs to a study of blood T cell repertoires in COVID-19. From germline, CDR1 is PRHDT and CDR2 FYEKMQ (reference sequence). The CDR3 runs 14 residues. Trimming removed 0 bases at V and 6 bases at J, with 12 bases between. Method: immunoSEQ multiplex PCR; TCRdb's copy keeps in-frame clones and lacks some. Of 250,000 to 300,000 clones in the sample, around 86% were seen once. Source material: peripheral blood. The source of this sequence is a man between 18 and 29 years old with active or convalescent COVID-19. This rearrangement joins TRBV13 to TRBJ2-7; maybe TRBD2 (5 bases). CDR3 residues: CASSLGWGVGEQYF. Written as DNA, the CDR3 is TGTGCCAGCAGCTTAGGTTGGGGAGTCGGCGAGCAGTACTTC.